The clone carrying this T cell receptor (beta chain) came up a few times. The data were obtained in a study of blood T cell repertoires in COVID-19. Study details: COVID-19 samples collected from the United States, Italy and Spain covered acute and convalescent phases. Sources were T cells, B-cell-depleted T cells, or PBMCs; the material itself was cDNA or gDNA.

The authors' processing: Reference gene primers were amplified, and this amplification served to estimate nucleated cell counts. Data came from immunoSEQ multiplex PCR; TCRdb stores just in-frame clones and leaves some out. V, J and clone size were drawn from that table, and D and trimming were deduced from the DNA. The repertoire consists of under 300,000 clones, with 70% to 90% occurring once and the leading ten covering 6.2%. This TCR was sampled from a man in his 60s with acute or convalescent COVID-19. Sequencing was done on a sample of peripheral blood.

The CDR3 protein is CASTLGTTEETQYF. The CDR3 DNA reads as TGTGCCAGCACCCTCGGGACTACAGAAGAGACCCAGTACTTC. The chain employs TRBV3-1 (or the pseudogene TRBV3-2) and TRBJ2-5, with 7 bases aligning to TRBD2. V was pared by 7 bases and J by 3 bases, with 8 bases of the junction left unmatched. CDR3 size: 14 residues. The germline V gene has CDR1 LGHDT and CDR2 YNNKEL (reference sequence).